This T cell receptor (beta chain) was sequenced in a study of OX40 agonist ivuxolimab in advanced cancers. Study at large: Hepatocellular carcinoma, melanoma, renal cell or head and neck cancer occurred in dose-escalation patients. Cohort: more than 75% men, mean age approximately 60, aged roughly 23 to 90.

Autoimmune disease history or systemic immunosuppression excluded patients. Blood was sampled at baseline, cycle 4 day 1, and cycle 7 day 1. Assay: immunoSEQ multiplex PCR; the TCRdb copy retains only in-frame clones and omits some. The profile covers 76,000 or so clones, with 70% to 90% appearing a single time and 10% to 15% taken by the ten largest. The germline V gene has CDR1 SGHRS and CDR2 YFSETQ. V was trimmed by 2 bases and J by 0 bases, leaving 7 bases between them. The CDR3 has 14 residues. This TCR was sampled from an adult with an advanced solid tumor such as melanoma, head and neck, liver or kidney cancer. The rearrangement joins TRBV5-1 to TRBJ2-3; no clear D gene. The sample consisted of CD4+ or CD8+ T cells sorted from blood, taken in a trial of the OX40 agonist ivuxolimab. This CDR3 is CASSFVFSTDTQYF. The CDR3 coding sequence is TGCGCCAGCAGCTTCGTCTTTAGCACAGATACGCAGTATTTT.